The 15 T cell receptor beta chains given below trace back to one sample, sequenced in a study of T cells in localized non-small cell lung cancer. Sequencing was performed with immunoSEQ multiplex PCR; in TCRdb, only in-frame clones are kept and a portion is missing. Here the sample spans approximately 81,000 clones, around nine tenths being singletons. The sequencing used peripheral blood, collected before any cancer treatment. The receptors shown here come from a woman aged 35-75 years with stage I squamous cell lung carcinoma.

The chain employs TRBV5-6 and TRBJ2-2; TRBD1 or TRBD2 may be the D gene (5 bases each). Germline V gives CDR1 SGHDT, CDR2 YYEEEE. This CDR3 contains 16 residues. The ends were cut back, 3 bases at V and 5 bases at J, with 17 bases in the middle. Written as DNA, the CDR3 is TGTGCCAGCAGCTCAAGGGACGTGGCTTTGACCGGGGAGCTGTTTTTT. It specifies CASSSRDVALTGELFF.

CDR3: CASSLLGDRGGAEAFF. CDR3 nucleotide sequence: TGTGCCAGCAGCTTACTCGGAGACAGGGGAGGGGCTGAAGCTTTCTTT. The chain carries TRBV13 and TRBJ1-1, with TRBD1 matching 8 bases. The germline CDR1 and CDR2 sequences are PRHDT and FYEKMQ (reference sequence). The J segment lost 6 bases and the V segment lost 2 bases, leaving 11 bases of the junction unmatched. The CDR3 extends over 16 amino acids. The entire variable domain, with the rest obtained from reference TRBV13 and TRBJ1-1, is as follows: AAGVIQSPRHLIKEKRETATLKCYPIPRHDTVYWYQQGPGQDPQFLISFYEKMQSDKGSIPDRFSAQQFSDYHSELNMSSLELGDSALYFCASSLLGDRGGAEAFFGQGTRLTVV.

Points on this clone: Germline and junction disagree at one end, which may indicate a read error. The chain carries TRBV6-6 and TRBJ1-2; a possible D gene is TRBD1 (6 bases). The CDR3 is 14 amino acids. CDR1 and CDR2 (germline): MNHNY, SVGAGI (reference sequence). CDR3 residues: CAISLMTGSYGYTF. CDR3 bases: TGTGCCATCAGTCTGATGACAGGATCTTATGGCTACACCTTC.

This chain connects TRBV27 to TRBJ2-7, with D unresolved. With 6 bases removed from V and 0 bases from J, the gap between germline ends came to 15 bases. The CDR3 contains 15 residues. The germline gives CDR1 MNHEY, CDR2 SMNVEV (reference sequence). The CDR3 is CASRRTGPGSYEQYF. The CDR3 DNA reads TGTGCCAGCAGGCGGACCGGGCCCGGCTCCTACGAGCAGTACTTC.

J is TRBJ1-1 and V is TRBV29-1; TRBD1 aligns across 10 bases. CDR3 length: 14 amino acids. V was clipped by 7 bases and J by 0 bases; unmatched bases: 5. Germline CDR1 and CDR2: SQVTM and ANQGSEA. CDR3 coding DNA: TGCAGCGGTCGACAGGGGGCCTTGAACACTGAAGCTTTCTTT. It yields the protein CSGRQGALNTEAFF.

The J gene is TRBJ1-6, the V gene TRBV9; D gene uncertain. Germline V gives CDR1 SGDLS, CDR2 YYNGEE. V was clipped by 4 bases and J by 5 bases, with 16 bases between them. CDR3 size: 16 residues. The CDR3 DNA is TGTGCCAGCAGCCCCGCCTTGGGTTTAAATAATTCACCCCTCCACTTT. This gives the protein CASSPALGLNNSPLHF.

The chain uses TRBV9 and TRBJ2-1, with D possibly TRBD2 on 7 matching bases. V lost 6 bases, J lost 6 bases, and 16 bases lay in between. Germline assignment: CDR1 SGDLS and CDR2 YYNGEE. The CDR3 totals 14 residues. DNA of the CDR3: TGTGCCAGCACCGGGCAGGGGAGGGGCAATGAGCAGTTCTTC. Its translation: CASTGQGRGNEQFF. The whole variable domain, remainder taken from reference TRBV9 and TRBJ2-1, is DSGVTQTPKHLITATGQRVTLRCSPRSGDLSVYWYQQSLDQGLQFLIQYYNGEERAKGNILERFSAQQFPDLHSELNLSSLELGDSALYFCASTGQGRGNEQFFGPGTRLTVL.

There are a few counts of this clone. This chain connects TRBV4-2 to TRBJ2-5, with 7 nucleotides matching TRBD2. Losses at the gene ends were 2 bases for V and 3 bases for J; bases not matched to a gene: 9. Germline values: CDR1 LGHNA, CDR2 YNFKEQ. There are 16 residues in the CDR3. Here the CDR3 reads CASSQSKSSGEETQYF. The CDR3 DNA reads as TGTGCCAGCAGCCAAAGTAAATCCAGCGGGGAAGAGACCCAGTACTTC.

This clone was detected only once. The V call is TRBV7-8, the J call TRBJ1-5; 8 nucleotides line up with TRBD1. Germline V gene lookup returns CDR1 SGHVS and CDR2 FQNEAQ. J lost 3 bases, V lost 0 bases, and 4 bases had no gene match. The CDR3 length is 16 residues. The CDR3 spells CASSLARQGTNQPQHF. For the CDR3, the DNA is TGTGCCAGCAGCTTAGCGCGACAGGGGACCAATCAGCCCCAGCATTTT.

The chain uses TRBV7-9 and TRBJ1-6; TRBD1 is a possible D gene (5 bases). Germline CDR1 and CDR2: SEHNR and FQNEAQ (reference sequence). This CDR3 has 16 amino acids. Deletions cut 6 bases from V and 0 bases from J, with 12 bases between. The DNA of the CDR3 is TGTGCCAGCAGTCCTAGTGGGGGCTCCTATAATTCACCCCTCCACTTT. Translating gives CASSPSGGSYNSPLHF.

CDR3 region: CASRLGPMTTEAFF. The CDR3, as DNA: TGTGCCAGCAGATTGGGTCCAATGACCACTGAAGCTTTCTTT. The J gene is TRBJ1-1, the V gene TRBV2, with unresolved D. The CDR3 has 14 amino acids. V was trimmed by 6 bases and J by 4 bases, leaving 15 bases between them. Germline CDR1 and CDR2: SNHLY and FYNNEI. Full variable domain (outside the CDR3, taken from reference TRBV2 and TRBJ1-1): EPEVTQTPSHQVTQMGQEVILRCVPISNHLYFYWYRQILGQKVEFLVSFYNNEISEKSEIFDDQFSVERPDGSNFTLKIRSTKLEDSAMYFCASRLGPMTTEAFFGQGTRLTVV.

The gene calls are TRBV2 and TRBJ2-3, with 8 bases identical to TRBD2. V was pared by 6 bases and J by 1 base, with 6 bases of the junction left unmatched. Germline V lookup: CDR1 SNHLY, CDR2 FYNNEI. The CDR3 spans 15 residues. Here the CDR3 DNA reads TGTGCCAGCAGAGGCTCCGGGGGGGGCACAGATACGCAGTATTTT. Amino acids: CASRGSGGGTDTQYF.

The chain employs TRBV6-5 and TRBJ1-2; 9 bases are shared with TRBD1. With 0 bases clipped from V and 8 bases from J, the junction kept 4 bases outside the gene matches. Per the germline V gene, CDR1 is MNHEY and CDR2 is SVGAGI. This CDR3 comprises 14 residues. The chain's CDR3 is CASSYSGTGKGYTF. The CDR3 nucleotides are TGTGCCAGCAGTTACTCCGGGACAGGGAAAGGCTACACCTTC.

The chain uses TRBV23-1 and TRBJ1-1, with no clear D. TRBV23-1 is an ORF; its function is uncertain. CDR3 size: 15 residues. V dropped 4 bases and J dropped 1 base, with 13 bases sitting between them. The CDR3 coding sequence is TGCGCCAGCAGTCCGCGACGGGAGGCGAACACTGAAGCTTTCTTT. This codes for CASSPRREANTEAFF.

The rearrangement joins TRBV6-1 to TRBJ1-2, with a weak D call TRBD1 (5 bases). CDR1 is MNHNS, CDR2 SASEGT, per germline. The CDR3 is 13 amino acids. V dropped 2 bases and J dropped 4 bases, with 8 bases sitting between them. The DNA of the CDR3 is TGTGCCAGCAGTGAACAGGGCCTCTATGGCTACACCTTC. It encodes CASSEQGLYGYTF.